The T cell receptor beta chain under discussion was sequenced for a study of spatial heterogeneity in lung cancer. Study-wide background: There were, on average, more than nine raw-read appearances for each unique TCR and UMI combination.

Indicated time point: sample taken at primary tumor resection. Whole RNA came from tumor, nontumor lung or frozen PBMC and was sequenced without being sorted. Just over 70 TRACERx patients with early, untreated non-small cell lung cancer donated samples. The study, taken as a whole, reports: Resection saw ubiquitous expanded tumor TCRs appear in blood more than follow-up did.

This clonotype was recorded a few times. The antigen is undetermined. A unique molecular identifier was carried by every single TCR cDNA molecule. One entry per CDR3 protein, called by TCRdb with MiXCR from the 5' RACE reads. The data hold about 82,000 distinct CDR3 sequences, with about 12% observed a single time. The specimen was PBMCs, collected at surgery. This receptor was obtained from a male donor with early-stage non-small cell lung cancer.

The CDR3 DNA reads TGCAGTGCTAGAGAACAGGGGACCTACAATGAGCAGTTCTTC. This codes for CSAREQGTYNEQFF. The chain couples TRBV20-1 to TRBJ2-1, with 7 nucleotides matching TRBD1. J lost 2 bases, V lost 0 bases, and 1 base had no gene match. The CDR3 covers 14 residues. Germline-derived CDR1 and CDR2 are DFQATT and SNEGSKA (reference sequence).